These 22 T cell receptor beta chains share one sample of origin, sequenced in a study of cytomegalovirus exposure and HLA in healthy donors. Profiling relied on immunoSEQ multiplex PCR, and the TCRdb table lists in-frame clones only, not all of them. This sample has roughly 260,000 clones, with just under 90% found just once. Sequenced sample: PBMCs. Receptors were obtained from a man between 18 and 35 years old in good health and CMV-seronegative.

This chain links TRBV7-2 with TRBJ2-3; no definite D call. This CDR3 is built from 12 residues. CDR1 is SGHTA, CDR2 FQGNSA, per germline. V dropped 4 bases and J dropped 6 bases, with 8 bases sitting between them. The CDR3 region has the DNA TGTGCCAGCAGCTCCGAGGTGGATACGCAGTATTTT. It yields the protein CASSSEVDTQYF.

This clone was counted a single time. The DNA for the CDR3 is TGTGCCAGTAGTATCGGGGGGGGCGAGCAGTACTTC. The encoded protein is CASSIGGGEQYF. The gene calls are TRBV19 and TRBJ2-7, with 8 bases that match TRBD2. In germline, CDR1 is LNHDA, CDR2 SQIVND (reference sequence). V dropped 3 bases and J dropped 6; count of bases not matched to a gene: 1. CDR3 length equals 12 residues.

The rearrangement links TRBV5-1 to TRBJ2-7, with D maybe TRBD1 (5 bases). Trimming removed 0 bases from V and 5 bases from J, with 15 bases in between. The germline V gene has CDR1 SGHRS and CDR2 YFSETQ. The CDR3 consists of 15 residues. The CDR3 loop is CASSLEVTVRNEQYF. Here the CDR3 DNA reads TGCGCCAGCAGCTTGGAGGTGACAGTAAGAAACGAGCAGTACTTC.

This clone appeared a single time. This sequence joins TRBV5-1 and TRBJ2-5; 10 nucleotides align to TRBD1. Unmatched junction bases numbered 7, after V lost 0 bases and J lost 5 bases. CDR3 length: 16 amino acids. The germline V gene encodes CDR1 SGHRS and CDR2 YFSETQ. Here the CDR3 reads CASSLAFGTGDETQYF. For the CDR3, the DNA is TGCGCCAGCAGCTTGGCTTTTGGGACAGGGGACGAGACCCAGTACTTC.

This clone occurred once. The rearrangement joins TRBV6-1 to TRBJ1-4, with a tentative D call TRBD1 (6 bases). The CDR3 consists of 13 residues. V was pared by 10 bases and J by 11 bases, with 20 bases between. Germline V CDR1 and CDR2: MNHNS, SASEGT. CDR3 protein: CATETTQGEKLFF. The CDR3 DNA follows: TGTGCCACCGAAACCACACAGGGTGAGAAACTGTTTTTT.

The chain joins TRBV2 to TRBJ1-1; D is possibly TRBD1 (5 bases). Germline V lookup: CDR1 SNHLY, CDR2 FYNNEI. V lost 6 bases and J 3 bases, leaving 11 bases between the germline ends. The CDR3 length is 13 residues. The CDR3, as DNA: TGTGCCAGCAGCCCGACAGCCTACACTGAAGCTTTCTTT. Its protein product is CASSPTAYTEAFF.

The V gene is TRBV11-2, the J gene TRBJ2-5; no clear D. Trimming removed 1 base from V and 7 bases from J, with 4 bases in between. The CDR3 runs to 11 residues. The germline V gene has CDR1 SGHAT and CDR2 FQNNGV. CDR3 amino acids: CASSLGGTQYF. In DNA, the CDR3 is TGTGCCAGCAGCTTAGGAGGGACCCAGTACTTC.

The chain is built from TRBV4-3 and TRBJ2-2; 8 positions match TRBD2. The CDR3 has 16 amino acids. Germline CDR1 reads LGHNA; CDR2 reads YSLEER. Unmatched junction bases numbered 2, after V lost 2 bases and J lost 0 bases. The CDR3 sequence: CASSQPSGSNTGELFF. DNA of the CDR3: TGCGCCAGCAGCCAACCTAGCGGGTCGAACACCGGGGAGCTGTTTTTT.

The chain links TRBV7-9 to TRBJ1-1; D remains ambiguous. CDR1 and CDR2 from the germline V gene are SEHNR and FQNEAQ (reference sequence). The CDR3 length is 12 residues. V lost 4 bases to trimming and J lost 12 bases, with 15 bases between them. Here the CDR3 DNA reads TGTGCCAGCAGCTCATGGAGAGGATCATCTTTCTTT. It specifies CASSSWRGSSFF.

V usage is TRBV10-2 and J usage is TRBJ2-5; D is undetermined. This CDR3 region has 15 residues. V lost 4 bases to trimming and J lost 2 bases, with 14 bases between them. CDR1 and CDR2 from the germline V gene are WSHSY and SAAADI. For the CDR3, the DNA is TGCGCCAGCAGTGGAGTTTGGGCTGCTCAAGAGACCCAGTACTTC. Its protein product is CASSGVWAAQETQYF.

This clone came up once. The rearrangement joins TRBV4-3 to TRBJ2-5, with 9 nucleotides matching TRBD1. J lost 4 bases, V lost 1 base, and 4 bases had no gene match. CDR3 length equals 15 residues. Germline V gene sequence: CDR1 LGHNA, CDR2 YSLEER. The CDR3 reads CASSQGAQGAETQYF. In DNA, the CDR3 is TGCGCCAGCAGCCAAGGGGCACAGGGGGCAGAGACCCAGTACTTC.

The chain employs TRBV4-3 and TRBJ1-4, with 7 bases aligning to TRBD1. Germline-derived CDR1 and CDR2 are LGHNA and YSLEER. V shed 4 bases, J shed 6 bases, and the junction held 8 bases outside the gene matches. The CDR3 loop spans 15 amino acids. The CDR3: CASSLTGQHDEKLFF. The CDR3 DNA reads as TGCGCCAGCAGCCTCACGGGACAGCACGATGAAAAACTGTTTTTT.

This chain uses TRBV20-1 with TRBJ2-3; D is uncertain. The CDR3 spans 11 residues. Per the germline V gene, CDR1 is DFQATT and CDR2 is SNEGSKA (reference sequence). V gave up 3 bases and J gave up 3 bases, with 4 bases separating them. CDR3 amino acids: CSASSTDTQYF. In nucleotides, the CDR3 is TGCAGTGCTAGCAGTACAGATACGCAGTATTTT.

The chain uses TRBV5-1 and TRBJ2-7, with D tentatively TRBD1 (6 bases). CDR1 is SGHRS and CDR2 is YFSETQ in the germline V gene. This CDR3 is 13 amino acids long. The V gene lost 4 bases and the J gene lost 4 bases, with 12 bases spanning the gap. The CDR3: CASSVRTAYEQYF. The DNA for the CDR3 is TGCGCCAGCAGCGTGAGGACAGCATACGAGCAGTACTTC.

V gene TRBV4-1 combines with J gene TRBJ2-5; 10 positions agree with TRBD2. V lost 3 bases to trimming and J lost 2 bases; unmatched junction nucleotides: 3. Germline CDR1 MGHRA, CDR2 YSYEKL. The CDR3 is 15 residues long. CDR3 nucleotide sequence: TGCGCCAGCAGCCATGGGACTAGCGAGCAAGAGACCCAGTACTTC. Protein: CASSHGTSEQETQYF.

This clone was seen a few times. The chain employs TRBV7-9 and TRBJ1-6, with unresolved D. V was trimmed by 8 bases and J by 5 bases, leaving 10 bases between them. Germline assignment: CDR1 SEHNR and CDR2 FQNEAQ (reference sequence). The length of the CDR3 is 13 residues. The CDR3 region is CASARGHNSPLHF. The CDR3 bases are TGTGCCAGCGCTCGGGGTCATAATTCACCCCTCCACTTT.

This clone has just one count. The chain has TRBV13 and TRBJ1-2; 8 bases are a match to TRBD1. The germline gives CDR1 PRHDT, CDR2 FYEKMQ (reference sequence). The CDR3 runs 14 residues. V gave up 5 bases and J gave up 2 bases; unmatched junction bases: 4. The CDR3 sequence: CASSMDRANYGYTF. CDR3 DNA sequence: TGTGCCAGCAGCATGGACAGGGCAAACTATGGCTACACCTTC.

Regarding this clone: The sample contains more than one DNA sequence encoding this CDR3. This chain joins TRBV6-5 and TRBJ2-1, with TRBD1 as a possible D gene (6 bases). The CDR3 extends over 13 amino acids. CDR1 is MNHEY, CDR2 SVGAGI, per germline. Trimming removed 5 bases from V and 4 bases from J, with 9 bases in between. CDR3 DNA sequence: TGTGCCAGCAGTCCCGGGACATACAATGAGCAGTTCTTC. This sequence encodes CASSPGTYNEQFF.

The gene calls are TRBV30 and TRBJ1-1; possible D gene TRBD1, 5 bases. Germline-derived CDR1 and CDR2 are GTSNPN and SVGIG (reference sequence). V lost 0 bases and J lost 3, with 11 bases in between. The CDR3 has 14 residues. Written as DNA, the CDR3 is TGTGCCTGGAGTGTCGGGCAGGGTGACACTGAAGCTTTCTTT. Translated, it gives CAWSVGQGDTEAFF.

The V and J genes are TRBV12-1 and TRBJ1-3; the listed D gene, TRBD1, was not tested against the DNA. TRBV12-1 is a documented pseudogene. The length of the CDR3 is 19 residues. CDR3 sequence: CASSSAGFDGTGTGNTIYF. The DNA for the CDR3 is TGTGCCAGCAGCTCCGCTGGATTCGACGGGACAGGGACTGGAAACACCATATATTTT.

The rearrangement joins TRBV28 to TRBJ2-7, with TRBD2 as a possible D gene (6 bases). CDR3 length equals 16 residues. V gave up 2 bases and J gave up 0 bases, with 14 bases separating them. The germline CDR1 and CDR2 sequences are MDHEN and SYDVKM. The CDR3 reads CASSLEPGLSSYEQYF. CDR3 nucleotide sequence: TGTGCCAGCAGTTTAGAACCGGGACTTAGCTCCTACGAGCAGTACTTC.

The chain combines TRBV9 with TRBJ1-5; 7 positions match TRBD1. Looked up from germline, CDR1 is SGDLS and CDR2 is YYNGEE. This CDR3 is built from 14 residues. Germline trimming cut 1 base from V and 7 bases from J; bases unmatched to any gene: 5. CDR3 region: CASSVLGGQQPQHF. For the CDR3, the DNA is TGTGCCAGCAGCGTACTTGGGGGACAGCAGCCCCAGCATTTT.